Detailed here is one T cell receptor (beta chain). 60 Vbeta and 13 Jbeta primers were used in PCR. Here immunoSEQ multiplex PCR was the method, and the copy in TCRdb shows in-frame clones only, minus some. The repertoire holds 90,000 to 100,000 clones, with roughly 70% as singletons. This sample is part of a study of cytomegalovirus exposure and HLA in healthy donors. The germline V gene has CDR1 SGDLS and CDR2 YYNGEE. V trimming: 5 bases; J trimming: 3 bases; junction bases outside the gene matches: 7. The CDR3 spans 15 residues. The rearrangement joins TRBV9 to TRBJ2-7; TRBD1 matches at 11 bases. The sample was PBMCs. The TCR originated in a man aged 50 to 59 in good health and CMV-seronegative. CDR3 protein: CASSLAGTGGYEQYF. The DNA of the CDR3 is TGTGCCAGCAGTCTAGCAGGGACAGGGGGCTACGAGCAGTACTTC. The full variable domain, in which reference TRBV9 and TRBJ2-7 provide the parts outside the CDR3, is DSGVTQTPKHLITATGQRVTLRCSPRSGDLSVYWYQQSLDQGLQFLIQYYNGEERAKGNILERFSAQQFPDLHSELNLSSLELGDSALYFCASSLAGTGGYEQYFGPGTRLTVT.